What follows are 2 T cell receptor beta chains derived from one specimen sequenced in a study of T cell repertoires in cytomegalovirus infection. TCRdb called the reads again in MiXCR, with one record for every CDR3 protein. The table has about 450,000 distinct CDR3 sequences, about a third seen once; the top ten hold approximately 13%. The source material was PBMCs. The receptors derive from a human donor in good health (CMV status not recorded). Some clones in this sample may be carry-over from other donors' samples.

The chain has TRBV7-8 and TRBJ2-1; 10 bases are a match to TRBD2. CDR1 is SGHVS and CDR2 is FQNEAQ in the germline V gene. This CDR3 comprises 14 residues. Trimming cost V 2 bases and J 9 bases; bases outside gene matches: 4. CDR3 sequence: CASSLSGGASEQFF. The CDR3 nucleotides read TGTGCCAGCAGCTTAAGCGGGGGGGCCAGTGAGCAGTTCTTC. Looking up the rest from reference TRBV7-8 and TRBJ2-1 gives the full variable domain: GAGVSQSPRYKVAKRGQDVALRCDPISGHVSLFWYQQALGQGPEFLTYFQNEAQLDKSGLPSDRFFAERPEGSVSTLKIQRTQQEDSAVYLCASSLSGGASEQFFGPGTRLTVL.

V and J are TRBV6-1 and TRBJ1-2; D is unclear. Trimming removed 1 base from V and 5 bases from J, with 17 bases in between. This CDR3 spans 16 amino acids. Germline V gives CDR1 MNHNS, CDR2 SASEGT. The CDR3 DNA reads TGTGCCAGCAGTGAAGAGAGTACGGGGAGAACTTATGGCTACACCTTC. Its protein is CASSEESTGRTYGYTF.